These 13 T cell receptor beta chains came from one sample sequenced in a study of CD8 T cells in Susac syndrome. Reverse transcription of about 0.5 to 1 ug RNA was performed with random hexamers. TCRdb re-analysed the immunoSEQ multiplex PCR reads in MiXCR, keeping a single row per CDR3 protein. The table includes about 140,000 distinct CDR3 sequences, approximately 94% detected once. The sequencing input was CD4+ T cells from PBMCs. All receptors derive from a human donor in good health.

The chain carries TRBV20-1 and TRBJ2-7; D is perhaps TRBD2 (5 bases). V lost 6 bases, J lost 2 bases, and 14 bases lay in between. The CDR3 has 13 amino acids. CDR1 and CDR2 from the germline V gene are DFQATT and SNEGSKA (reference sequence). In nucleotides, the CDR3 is TGCAGTGCCCGAGGGTACAGAGCCTACGAGCAGTACTTC. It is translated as CSARGYRAYEQYF.

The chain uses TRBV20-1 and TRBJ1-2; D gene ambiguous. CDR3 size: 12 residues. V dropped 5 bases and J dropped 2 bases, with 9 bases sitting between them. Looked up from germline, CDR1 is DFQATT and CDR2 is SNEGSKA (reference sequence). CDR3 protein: CSARPENYGYTF. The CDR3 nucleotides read TGCAGTGCTCGACCGGAAAACTATGGCTACACCTTC.

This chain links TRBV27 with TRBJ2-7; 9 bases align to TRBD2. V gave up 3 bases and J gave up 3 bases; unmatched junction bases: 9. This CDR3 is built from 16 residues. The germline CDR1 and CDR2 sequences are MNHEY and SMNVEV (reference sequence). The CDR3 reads CASSFGTSFSLYEQYF. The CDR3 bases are TGTGCCAGCAGTTTCGGGACTAGCTTTTCCCTCTACGAGCAGTACTTC.

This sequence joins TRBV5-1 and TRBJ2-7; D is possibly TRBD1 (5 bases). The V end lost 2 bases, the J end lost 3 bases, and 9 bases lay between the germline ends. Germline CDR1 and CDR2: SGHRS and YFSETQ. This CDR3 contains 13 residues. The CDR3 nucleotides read TGCGCCAGCAGCTTCACAGGATACTACGAGCAGTACTTC. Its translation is CASSFTGYYEQYF.

In DNA form, the CDR3 reads TGTGCCAGCAGTTTGGGACAGGGTGCCGGAGGACTGTTTTTT. Its translation: CASSLGQGAGGLFF. The chain uses TRBV12-3 or TRBV12-4 and TRBJ1-4; the match to TRBD1 covers 9 bases. Trimming removed 3 bases from V and 13 bases from J; junction bases left unmatched: 9. This CDR3 contains 14 residues.

CDR3 bases: TGTGCCAGCAGTTTATCAGGACAGGGGGCGTACGAGCAGTACTTC. Protein sequence: CASSLSGQGAYEQYF. The chain uses TRBV28 and TRBJ2-7; 11 bases are shared with TRBD1. Looked up from germline, CDR1 is MDHEN and CDR2 is SYDVKM. This CDR3 has 15 amino acids. V lost 1 base, J lost 4 bases, and 3 bases stayed unmatched. Combining the CDR3 with reference TRBV28 and TRBJ2-7 gives the whole variable domain DVKVTQSSRYLVKRTGEKVFLECVQDMDHENMFWYRQDPGLGLRLIYFSYDVKMKEKGDIPEGYSVSREKKERFSLILESASTNQTSMYLCASSLSGQGAYEQYFGPGTRLTVT.

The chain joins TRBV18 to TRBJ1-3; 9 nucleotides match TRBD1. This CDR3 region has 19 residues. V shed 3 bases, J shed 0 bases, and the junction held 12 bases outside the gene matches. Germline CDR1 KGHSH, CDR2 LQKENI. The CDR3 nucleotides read TGTGCCAGCTCACCCGTCCCGGGCACAGGGGGCGGCTCTGGAAACACCATATATTTT. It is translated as CASSPVPGTGGGSGNTIYF.

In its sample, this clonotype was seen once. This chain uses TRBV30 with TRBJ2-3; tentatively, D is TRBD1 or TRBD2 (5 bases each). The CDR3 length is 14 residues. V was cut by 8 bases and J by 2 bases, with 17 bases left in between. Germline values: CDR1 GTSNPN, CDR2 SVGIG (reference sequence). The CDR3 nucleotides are TGTGCCCGTACCCGGGACGGATTCACAGATACGCAGTATTTT. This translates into CARTRDGFTDTQYF.

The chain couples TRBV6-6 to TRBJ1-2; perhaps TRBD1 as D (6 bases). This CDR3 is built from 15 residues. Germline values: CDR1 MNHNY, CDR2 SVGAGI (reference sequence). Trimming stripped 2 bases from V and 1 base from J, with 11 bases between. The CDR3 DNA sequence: TGTGCCAGCAGTTACGGCGCAGGGGTTAACTATGGCTACACCTTC. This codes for CASSYGAGVNYGYTF.

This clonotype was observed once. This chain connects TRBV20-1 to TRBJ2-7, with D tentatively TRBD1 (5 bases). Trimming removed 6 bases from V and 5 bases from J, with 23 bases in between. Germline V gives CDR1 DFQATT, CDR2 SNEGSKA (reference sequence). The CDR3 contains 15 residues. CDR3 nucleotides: TGCAGTGCGACAACAGACAGTTTTTTTGATAACGAGCAGTACTTC. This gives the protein CSATTDSFFDNEQYF.

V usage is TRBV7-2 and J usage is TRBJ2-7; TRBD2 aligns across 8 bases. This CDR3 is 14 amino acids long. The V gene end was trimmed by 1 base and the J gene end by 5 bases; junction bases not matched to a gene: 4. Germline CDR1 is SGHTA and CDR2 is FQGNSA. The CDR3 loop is CASSLDGRVNEQYF. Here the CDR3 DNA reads TGTGCCAGCAGCTTAGACGGGAGGGTGAACGAGCAGTACTTC. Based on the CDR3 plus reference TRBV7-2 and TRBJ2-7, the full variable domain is GAGVSQSPSNKVTEKGKDVELRCDPISGHTALYWYRQSLGQGLEFLIYFQGNSAPDKSGLPSDRFSAERTGGSVSTLTIQRTQQEDSAVYLCASSLDGRVNEQYFGPGTRLTVT.

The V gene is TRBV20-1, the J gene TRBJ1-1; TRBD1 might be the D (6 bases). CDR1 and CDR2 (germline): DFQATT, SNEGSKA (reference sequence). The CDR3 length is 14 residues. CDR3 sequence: CTSRGGKRNTEAFF. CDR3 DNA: TGCACTTCTAGGGGGGGGAAACGGAACACTGAAGCTTTCTTT.

CDR3: CASSLAKQTANTEAFF. The CDR3 region has the DNA TGTGCCAGCAGCTTGGCCAAGCAGACCGCGAACACTGAAGCTTTCTTT. This chain uses TRBV5-4 with TRBJ1-1; D not resolved. Trimming took 0 bases from V and 1 from J, leaving 13 bases between them. Germline V gene sequence: CDR1 SGHNT, CDR2 YYREEE (reference sequence). The CDR3 is 16 amino acids.